The T cell receptor (beta chain) under discussion was sequenced for a study of cytomegalovirus exposure and HLA in healthy donors. Study-wide points: When analyzed later, the rates of TCR association showed variation by HLA locus, with DRB1 the most and HLA-C the fewest. The study had only CMV serostatus as immune exposure information. TRBV6-2, TRBV6-3 and other indistinguishable V segments were excluded.

Primers for the PCR totalled 60 Vbeta and 13 Jbeta. The assay was immunoSEQ multiplex PCR, and TCRdb's table has in-frame clones only and misses some. The sample has 100,000 to 150,000 clones, 70% to 85% seen once. This clone came up once. Its target is unknown. CDR3 size: 14 residues. The germline V gene encodes CDR1 SNHLY and CDR2 FYNNEI. Trimming cost V 5 bases and J 2 bases, with 13 bases left between them. The chain employs TRBV2 and TRBJ2-7, with D tentatively TRBD2 (5 bases). Material: PBMCs. The clonotype comes from a woman in her thirties or forties in good health and CMV-seropositive. CDR3 residues: CASSPDGGPYEQYF. CDR3 sequence (DNA): TGTGCCAGCAGTCCGGACGGAGGTCCCTACGAGCAGTACTTC.